The rows below give T cell receptor beta chains drawn from one sample of a study of shared T cell receptors in the human thymus. Using immunoSEQ multiplex PCR, the repertoire was profiled, and TCRdb retains in-frame clones only, with some absent. The sample has 600,000 or so clones, more than 70% seen once. This sample also appeared in a second study, on human thymus T cells.

Input material: thymocytes. The receptors were sampled from a boy in the first two years of life with a congenital heart defect. The CDR3 runs from the conserved cysteine through the conserved F or W. The D gene is left open where the match is weak. For some rows the clone size is stated as once, few or many, or as a class when expanded; others skip it.

d_call | j_call | v_call | clone_size | cdr3_nt | cdr3_aa
TRBD1 | TRBJ1-6 | TRBV7-8 | NA | TGTGCCAGCAGCCCACAGGGGAATAATTCACCCCTCCACTTT | CASSPQGNNSPLHF
NA | TRBJ1-2 | TRBV5-4 | NA | TGTGCCAGCAGCTTGGCGGGGATAGCTAACTATGGCTACACCTTC | CASSLAGIANYGYTF
TRBD2 | TRBJ2-7 | TRBV10-2 | once | TGCGCCAGCAGTGACCCTAACCCCGGGACTAGCGGGAGGGCCTCTGATTGGGAGCAGTACTTC | CASSDPNPGTSGRASDWEQYF
NA | TRBJ1-2 | TRBV6-4 | NA | TGTGCCAGCAGTGACTCATCGGGGGAGAGGGTCGATGGCTACACCTTC | CASSDSSGERVDGYTF
NA | TRBJ2-2 | TRBV5-1 | NA | TGCGCCAGCAGCCCGTTCCGGGAAATAGCGTCGAACACCGGGGAGCTGTTTTTT | CASSPFREIASNTGELFF
NA | TRBJ2-3 | TRBV27 | NA | TGTGCCAGCCAGGGGCCCCATACGGCGGGTGGAACAGATACGCAGTATTTT | CASQGPHTAGGTDTQYF
TRBD2 | TRBJ2-7 | TRBV5-4 | NA | TGTGCCAGCAGCCGACCGGGACTAGCTATGTACGAGCAGTACTTC | CASSRPGLAMYEQYF
TRBD2 | TRBJ2-4 | TRBV11-2 | NA | TGTGCCAGCAGACCGGGACTACCCAAAGCGGGAGCCAAAAACATTCAGTACTTC | CASRPGLPKAGAKNIQYF
TRBD1 | TRBJ1-5 | TRBV7-6 | NA | TGTGCCAGCAGCCCCTGGACAGGGGGCCTCAATCAGCCCCAGCATTTT | CASSPWTGGLNQPQHF
NA | TRBJ2-7 | TRBV6-6 | NA | TGTGCCAGCAGAACCACTAGCTCCGGGGACTACGAGCAGTACTTC | CASRTTSSGDYEQYF
TRBD2 | TRBJ2-7 | TRBV7-3 | NA | TGTGCCAGCAGCCTCATTGGCGGGGGGCGTTTGGACGAGCAGTACTTC | CASSLIGGGRLDEQYF
NA | TRBJ2-7 | TRBV12-5 | once | TGTGCTAGTGGTTTGGTCCCCCTCATACAGGATTCCTACGAGCAGTACTTC | CASGLVPLIQDSYEQYF
TRBD2 | TRBJ2-7 | TRBV27 | NA | TGTGCCAGCAGGCAGCGGGATTCCTACGAGCAGTACTTC | CASRQRDSYEQYF
TRBD1 | TRBJ1-5 | TRBV6-5 | few | TGTGCCACGGGCCTCGACAGGGGAGAACAGCCCCAGCATTTT | CATGLDRGEQPQHF
TRBD2 | TRBJ2-3 | TRBV29-1 | NA | TGCAGCGTTGAAGATCAGCGGGGGCCCTCTCCACGAGATACGCAGTATTTT | CSVEDQRGPSPRDTQYF
TRBD1 | TRBJ1-2 | TRBV7-9 | NA | TGTGCCAGCACCCTCGATAACAGGGGAGGCTACACCTTC | CASTLDNRGGYTF
TRBD1 | TRBJ2-7 | TRBV7-2 | NA | TGTGCCAGCAGTCCACCGGGACAGGTTTACGAGCAGTACTTC | CASSPPGQVYEQYF
NA | TRBJ2-2 | TRBV2 | few | TGTGCCAGCGGGACTCCAGCCCCCGGGGAGCTGTTTTTT | CASGTPAPGELFF
TRBD1 | TRBJ1-2 | TRBV19 | NA | TGTGCCAGTACCACCGGGACAGGGGTCGGCTACACCTTC | CASTTGTGVGYTF
TRBD1 | TRBJ2-2 | TRBV9 | NA | TGTGCCAGCAGCGTAGAGGGGGCACCCCGGGAGCTGTTTTTT | CASSVEGAPRELFF
TRBD1 | TRBJ2-7 | TRBV28 | once | TGTGCCAGCAGTCGTGGGACAGTGGGGTGGGGCGAGCAGTACTTC | CASSRGTVGWGEQYF
NA | TRBJ2-7 | TRBV12-5 | NA | TGTGCTAGTGGTTTTGGTCAGGGTCACTACGAGCAGTACTTC | CASGFGQGHYEQYF
TRBD1 | TRBJ1-2 | TRBV19 | NA | TGTGCCAGTAGCCTCGGACAGGGTATCTATGGCTACACCTTC | CASSLGQGIYGYTF
NA | TRBJ1-2 | TRBV11-2 | NA | TGTGCCAGCAGCCTCATCCCCGGCGGCTCGCCGGATGGCTACACCTTC | CASSLIPGGSPDGYTF
NA | TRBJ2-5 | TRBV15 | once | TGTGCCACCAGCACTGTGGACAGCCAAGAGACCCAGTACTTC | CATSTVDSQETQYF
TRBD1 | TRBJ1-4 | TRBV14 | NA | TGTGCCAGCAGCCAAACAATACAGGGGGCCCATCGTGAAAAACTGTTTTTT | CASSQTIQGAHREKLFF
NA | TRBJ2-3 | TRBV7-2 | once | TGTGCCAGCAGCGGAGAAAGGTATACGCAGTATTTT | CASSGERYTQYF
NA | TRBJ1-5 | TRBV21-1 | NA | TGTGCCAGCAGCAAAGAGACAAGGGGACTTTATCAGCCCCAGCATTTT | CASSKETRGLYQPQHF
NA | TRBJ1-3 | TRBV30 | once | TGTGCCTGGAGTGCGACCCCGGGACATTCCTCTGGAAACACCATATATTTT | CAWSATPGHSSGNTIYF
NA | TRBJ2-6 | TRBV5-1 | NA | TGCGCCAGCAGCTTCGGGCAGGGCATGTCAGGGGCCAACGTCCTGACTTTC | CASSFGQGMSGANVLTF
NA | TRBJ1-4 | TRBV5-8 | NA | TGTGCCAGCAGCTTGAGTGGTGAGGGGGTTGAAAAACTGTTTTTT | CASSLSGEGVEKLFF
NA | TRBJ1-3 | TRBV11-2 | few | TGTGCCAGCAGCTCCCCCAAGCAGGGAATAGGAAACACCATATATTTT | CASSSPKQGIGNTIYF
TRBD2 | TRBJ2-7 | TRBV18 | NA | TGTGCCAGCTCACCACCTGTCCCCGGGACTAGCGGGAGGGCCCGCTTCGGCGAGCAGTACTTC | CASSPPVPGTSGRARFGEQYF
NA | TRBJ2-7 | TRBV28 | NA | TGTGCCAGCAGTTTACGAGGGGGGGAGAGAGGATACGAGCAGTACTTC | CASSLRGGERGYEQYF
TRBD2 | TRBJ2-3 | TRBV7-9 | NA | TGTGCCAGCAGCATGACTAGCGGGAGCACAGATACGCAGTATTTT | CASSMTSGSTDTQYF